Following are 27 T cell receptor beta chains from one sample sequenced in a study of shared clonotypes between healthy human individuals (dated by TCRdb to 2018 to 2021). The library came from the immunoSEQ multiplex PCR assay. This immuneACCESS table, as held by TCRdb, lists in-frame sequences with V and J called but not all clones. Of the missing ones, under half trace to an unresolved V gene in checked studies; the others have no known cause. This sample holds approximately 2,300,000 clones; roughly 90% were observed only once. More than 0.35% of the sample is in the top ten clones. The specimen sequenced was naive CD4+ T cells from PBMCs. Explained via the paper, the cell subset or site label denotes: CD45RA+ positively selected. The receptors originated from a man aged 18-30 years in good health. Some clones in this sample may be carry-over from other donors' samples.

The chain has TRBV5-1 and TRBJ2-1; 9 bases align to TRBD1. Germline V gene data show CDR1 as SGHRS and CDR2 as YFSETQ. The CDR3 spans 14 residues. V lost 3 bases, J lost 5 bases, and 3 bases stayed unmatched. CDR3 sequence (DNA): TGCGCCAGCAGCTCGGGACAGGGAGACAATGAGCAGTTCTTC. It translates to CASSSGQGDNEQFF.

The chain has TRBV5-4 and TRBJ2-5, with D uncertain. Germline CDR1 and CDR2: SGHNT and YYREEE (reference sequence). Trimming shortened V by 4 bases and J by 3 bases, and 10 bases separated the two germline ends. The CDR3 is made up of 13 amino acids. The CDR3 DNA reads as TGTGCCAGCAGCCGTATTATAGAAGAGACCCAGTACTTC. Translated: CASSRIIEETQYF.

This clone was recorded a few times. This chain links TRBV27 with TRBJ1-1, with TRBD1 matching over 7 bases. The junction had 5 bases not matched to a gene; V was cut back by 2 bases and J by 2 bases. CDR3 length: 15 residues. Per the germline V gene, CDR1 is MNHEY and CDR2 is SMNVEV (reference sequence). The chain's CDR3 is CASSLVRQGNTEAFF. The CDR3 DNA is TGTGCCAGCAGTTTAGTTAGACAGGGAAACACTGAAGCTTTCTTT.

The chain links TRBV5-6 to TRBJ1-4; TRBD1 might be the D (5 bases). The ends were cut back, 4 bases at V and 0 bases at J, with 10 bases in the middle. Germline CDR1 reads SGHDT; CDR2 reads YYEEEE. The CDR3 covers 15 residues. CDR3 coding DNA: TGTGCCAGCAGCCCGTGGGGGGCAACTAATGAAAAACTGTTTTTT. Translation: CASSPWGATNEKLFF.

CDR3 nucleotides: TGCAGCGTGTCCCGGGACAGGGGAACCGGGGAGCTGTTTTTT. It specifies CSVSRDRGTGELFF. V is TRBV29-1 and J is TRBJ2-2; TRBD1 matches 10 bases. Germline CDR1 reads SQVTM; CDR2 reads ANQGSEA. V lost 6 bases to trimming and J lost 5 bases; unmatched junction nucleotides: 6. The CDR3 contains 14 residues.

The rearrangement uses TRBV19 and TRBJ2-4; a possible D gene is TRBD2 (6 bases). Germline assignment: CDR1 LNHDA and CDR2 SQIVND (reference sequence). The V end lost 7 bases, the J end lost 4 bases, and 14 bases lay between the germline ends. This CDR3 is built from 14 residues. The CDR3 region is CASTLDGGKNIQYF. The CDR3, as DNA: TGTGCCAGTACTCTAGACGGAGGGAAAAACATTCAGTACTTC.

The CDR3 loop reads CASSYSGTGDYEQYF. The CDR3 DNA is TGTGCCAGCAGTTACTCGGGGACAGGGGATTACGAGCAGTACTTC. The rearrangement links TRBV6-5 to TRBJ2-5, with 10 bases that match TRBD1. The DNA end is more similar to TRBJ2-7, so the J call may be wrong. The germline V gene has CDR1 MNHEY and CDR2 SVGAGI. The CDR3 consists of 15 residues.

As for this clone: Within the sample, other DNA sequences also encode this same CDR3. The V and J genes are TRBV5-6 and TRBJ1-1; a weak D match, TRBD1 (5 bases). Deletions cut 4 bases from V and 8 bases from J, with 9 bases between. Germline CDR1 reads SGHDT; CDR2 reads YYEEEE. The CDR3 totals 11 residues. This chain's CDR3 is CASSLGTEAFF. In nucleotides, the CDR3 is TGTGCCAGCAGCCTAGGGACCGAAGCTTTCTTT.

The chain employs TRBV29-1 and TRBJ1-1; 8 bases fit TRBD1. With 7 bases clipped from V and 4 bases from J, the junction kept 8 bases outside the gene matches. The germline gives CDR1 SQVTM, CDR2 ANQGSEA. The CDR3 has 13 residues. In DNA, the CDR3 is TGCAGCGGGTGGGACAGGTTGGGCACTGAAGCTTTCTTT. This gives the protein CSGWDRLGTEAFF.

V gene TRBV29-1 combines with J gene TRBJ2-1, with D tentatively TRBD1 (6 bases). The germline CDR1 and CDR2 sequences are SQVTM and ANQGSEA. Trimming pared 5 bases from V and 8 bases from J, leaving 28 bases between. CDR3 length equals 17 residues. The DNA of the CDR3 is TGCAGCGTTAGGGGGATGCACGGATTTTCCATTTCCCATGAGCAGTTCTTC. It specifies CSVRGMHGFSISHEQFF.

The rearrangement uses TRBV7-9 and TRBJ1-1, with a tentative D call TRBD1 (5 bases). The V and J ends lost 6 bases and 5 bases respectively, with 13 bases between them. The CDR3 consists of 13 residues. Germline V gene sequence: CDR1 SEHNR, CDR2 FQNEAQ (reference sequence). This chain's CDR3 is CASRAIGGTEAFF. The CDR3 DNA is TGTGCCAGCAGGGCGATCGGGGGGACTGAAGCTTTCTTT. The full variable domain, with the rest looked up from reference TRBV7-9 and TRBJ1-1, is DTGVSQNPRHKITKRGQNVTFRCDPISEHNRLYWYRQTLGQGPEFLTYFQNEAQLEKSRLLSDRFSAERPKGSFSTLEIQRTEQGDSAMYLCASRAIGGTEAFFGQGTRLTVV.

This clone was observed once. This sample includes further DNA sequences coding for the same CDR3. The genes are TRBV9 and TRBJ1-5, with a possible D match to TRBD1 (5 bases). The V end lost 0 bases, the J end lost 2 bases, and 9 bases lay between the germline ends. This CDR3 contains 15 residues. In germline, CDR1 is SGDLS, CDR2 YYNGEE. The CDR3 loop reads CASSVGRGRNQPQHF. For the CDR3, the DNA is TGTGCCAGCAGCGTAGGTAGGGGTCGCAATCAGCCCCAGCATTTT.

This sequence joins TRBV7-3 and TRBJ1-3; no reliable D call. The CDR3 is 15 residues long. CDR1 is SGHTA and CDR2 is FQGTGA in the germline V gene. Deletions cut 5 bases from V and 0 bases from J, with 11 bases between. In DNA, the CDR3 is TGTGCCAGCAGCCCAAACAGTAACTCTGGAAACACCATATATTTT. Residues: CASSPNSNSGNTIYF.

The gene calls are TRBV4-2 and TRBJ2-5; 10 nucleotides agree with TRBD1. The CDR3 runs 16 residues. Germline V gene data show CDR1 as LGHNA and CDR2 as YNFKEQ. J was trimmed by 5 bases and V by 5 bases; bases with no gene match: 11. CDR3 residues: CASSYPGQGTGETQYF. CDR3 in DNA: TGTGCCAGCAGCTACCCGGGACAGGGGACGGGCGAGACCCAGTACTTC.

The chain uses TRBV19 and TRBJ2-7, with 10 bases lining up with TRBD1. Trimming at V came to 5 bases and at J to 2 bases, leaving 9 bases not matched to a gene. This CDR3 has 16 amino acids. Germline CDR1 LNHDA, CDR2 SQIVND (reference sequence). The CDR3 region has the DNA TGTGCCAGTAGTCCTGCCCGGGACAGGGGTGCCTACGAGCAGTACTTC. As protein: CASSPARDRGAYEQYF.

This chain connects TRBV7-9 to TRBJ2-3, with TRBD1 as a possible D gene (5 bases). Between the trimmed V and J ends, which lost 5 bases and 5 bases, there was a span of 14 bases. Germline loops: CDR1 SEHNR, CDR2 FQNEAQ (reference sequence). The CDR3 runs 14 residues. The CDR3 reads CASSPGFRGDTQYF. Here the CDR3 DNA reads TGTGCCAGCAGCCCAGGGTTCCGAGGAGATACGCAGTATTTT.

Note on this clone: In the same sample, other DNA sequences code for this CDR3. The chain links TRBV18 to TRBJ1-3, with D unresolved. Germline values: CDR1 KGHSH, CDR2 LQKENI. The CDR3 runs to 15 residues. The ends were cut back, 2 bases at V and 0 bases at J, with 8 bases in the middle. The CDR3 here is CASSPGAGSGNTIYF. CDR3 sequence (DNA): TGTGCCAGCTCACCAGGTGCAGGCTCTGGAAACACCATATATTTT.

The gene calls are TRBV29-1 and TRBJ2-5; TRBD1 agrees at 11 bases. The J call may be incorrect, as the DNA end agrees better with TRBJ2-7. This CDR3 is 14 amino acids long. CDR1 SQVTM and CDR2 ANQGSEA come from the germline V gene. The CDR3 sequence is CSIRDRGILTEQYF. Here the CDR3 DNA reads TGCAGCATCCGGGACAGGGGGATCCTTACCGAGCAGTACTTC.

This rearrangement joins TRBV6-5 to TRBJ1-2; D is ambiguous. Germline CDR1 is MNHEY and CDR2 is SVGAGI. The length of the CDR3 is 12 residues. The V end was cut by 6 bases, the J end by 4 bases, with 9 bases between. The CDR3 here is CASSSEFYGYTF. DNA for the CDR3: TGTGCCAGCAGCTCAGAATTCTATGGCTACACCTTC.

V is TRBV6-5 and J is TRBJ2-5; TRBD1 matches at 9 bases. Germline V gives CDR1 MNHEY, CDR2 SVGAGI. The CDR3 consists of 14 residues. V was pared by 2 bases and J by 2 bases, with 0 bases of the junction left unmatched. The CDR3 nucleotides read TGTGCCAGCAGTTACGGACAGGGGCAAGAGACCCAGTACTTC. Residues: CASSYGQGQETQYF.

The gene calls are TRBV11-3 and TRBJ2-5; possibly TRBD1 or TRBD2 for D (6 bases each). The CDR3 is 13 amino acids. Trimming cost V 1 base and J 7 bases, with 10 bases left between them. Germline V gene lookup returns CDR1 SGHNT and CDR2 YENEEA. CDR3 amino acids: CASSLGEGGTQYF. CDR3 nucleotide sequence: TGTGCCAGCAGCTTAGGAGAGGGGGGGACCCAGTACTTC.

The J gene is TRBJ2-5, the V gene TRBV27; no reliable D call. In germline, CDR1 is MNHEY, CDR2 SMNVEV (reference sequence). The V gene lost 1 base and the J gene lost 7 bases, with 10 bases spanning the gap. This CDR3 region has 13 residues. The CDR3 DNA reads TGTGCCAGCAGTTTATTACAGTCGGGGACCCAGTACTTC. Its protein is CASSLLQSGTQYF.

Details on this clone: The same CDR3 arises from other DNA sequences in this sample as well. This chain uses TRBV30 with TRBJ2-2, with D unresolved. Germline CDR1 is GTSNPN and CDR2 is SVGIG (reference sequence). CDR3 length: 12 amino acids. V lost 1 base, J lost 1 base, and 1 base lay in between. The CDR3 spells CAWSENTGELFF. CDR3 DNA sequence: TGTGCCTGGAGTGAGAACACCGGGGAGCTGTTTTTT.

The CDR3 protein is CASSKNREETQYF. DNA for the CDR3: TGTGCCAGCAGTAAGAACAGGGAAGAGACCCAGTACTTC. The chain recombines TRBV6-1 with TRBJ2-5; a weak D match, TRBD1 (6 bases). In germline, CDR1 is MNHNS, CDR2 SASEGT. This CDR3 has 13 amino acids. V was cut by 5 bases and J by 3 bases, with 10 bases left in between.

The genes are TRBV6-5 and TRBJ1-5, with TRBD1 identical over 7 bases. This CDR3 region has 15 residues. V dropped 5 bases and J dropped 0; count of bases not matched to a gene: 4. Germline V gene sequence: CDR1 MNHEY, CDR2 SVGAGI. The CDR3 bases are TGTGCCAGCAGTCCTACAGGGGCTAGCAATCAGCCCCAGCATTTT. It translates to CASSPTGASNQPQHF.

This chain links TRBV6-5 with TRBJ1-2; weak D call: TRBD1 (6 bases). The CDR3 has 13 amino acids. The germline CDR1 and CDR2 sequences are MNHEY and SVGAGI. V lost 6 bases and J 3 bases, leaving 11 bases between the germline ends. CDR3 loop: CASSPRGHYGYTF. For the CDR3, the DNA is TGTGCCAGCAGCCCCCGGGGGCACTATGGCTACACCTTC.

This clone showed up just a few times. This chain uses TRBV2 with TRBJ1-2, with a weak D call TRBD1 (5 bases). There are 14 residues in the CDR3. Trimming cost V 4 bases and J 3 bases, with 12 bases left between them. Per the germline V gene, CDR1 is SNHLY and CDR2 is FYNNEI. CDR3 sequence reads: CASSGSGLDYGYTF. The CDR3 DNA is TGTGCCAGCAGTGGCTCGGGACTCGACTATGGCTACACCTTC.